Listed below are T cell receptor beta chains from one sample, sequenced in a study of cytomegalovirus exposure and HLA in healthy donors. The table came from immunoSEQ multiplex PCR; TCRdb's copy has only in-frame clones and leaves some out. The top ten clones hold about 0.84% of a sample with 150,000 to 200,000 clones, 82% of them seen once. Material for sequencing was PBMCs. These TCRs come from a woman aged 18-30 years in good health and CMV-seronegative. CDR3s include the opening cysteine and the closing phenylalanine or tryptophan. The D gene is left open where the match is weak. Clone size is given for some rows only: seen once, a few or many times, or a class if the clone is expanded.

d_call	v_call	j_call	clone_size	cdr3_nt	cdr3_aa
-	TRBV27	TRBJ2-1	-	TGTGCCAGCAGGGGGGGGGCAAGTAGTACCTACAATGAGCAGTTCTTC	CASRGGASSTYNEQFF
TRBD1	TRBV11-2	TRBJ1-6	-	TGTGCCAGCAGCCAGGGGGCATTGAGGAATTCACCCCTCCACTTT	CASSQGALRNSPLHF
TRBD2	TRBV7-9	TRBJ2-3	-	TGTGCCAGCAGCCCCGCCCTAGCGGGGGGAGATACGCAGTATTTT	CASSPALAGGDTQYF
-	TRBV25-1	TRBJ1-2	-	TGTGCCAGCTCGGGGGGGGACTATGGCTACACCTTC	CASSGGDYGYTF
-	TRBV12-2	TRBJ2-2	-	TGTGCAAGTCGCCTCGGGACTAGCGGGAGTCCCACCGGGGAGCTGTTTTTT	CASRLGTSGSPTGELFF
-	TRBV10-3	TRBJ2-2	-	TGTGCCATCAGCGGGACTCTGAACACCGGGGAGCTGTTTTTT	CAISGTLNTGELFF
-	TRBV6-6	TRBJ2-7	-	TGTGCCAGCAGCCCCGGGGCCTACGAGCAGTACTTC	CASSPGAYEQYF
-	TRBV6-5	TRBJ1-6	-	TGTGCCAGCAGTTACTTGATGACAGCGTCCGCACCCCTCCACTTT	CASSYLMTASAPLHF
TRBD1	TRBV2	TRBJ1-1	-	TGTGCCAGCAGTGAACAGGGGGGGAACACTGAAGCTTTCTTT	CASSEQGGNTEAFF
-	TRBV13	TRBJ1-6	few	TGTGCCAGCAGCTCTCAGTATCCAAATTCACCCCTCCACTTT	CASSSQYPNSPLHF
-	TRBV28	TRBJ1-5	-	TGTGCCAGCAGTTTTACTCACGAGGGTCAGCCCCAGCATTTT	CASSFTHEGQPQHF